This T cell receptor (beta chain) originates from a study of blood T cell repertoires in COVID-19 (dated by TCRdb to about 2020). Broadly, across the study: Collaborator samples came from the United States, Italy and Spain and covered acute and convalescent phases of COVID-19. The prospective study material was composed of cDNA or gDNA derived from T cells, B-cell-depleted T cells, or PBMCs. The sample metadata nearly always contained a de-identified subject ID, COVID-19 status, age in years and sex. A freely available public database, intended as a resource for researchers studying the immune response to SARS-CoV-2, is where the repertoires were released. Samples came from the ongoing ImmuneRACE study (first 160 participants) plus 1,254 subjects from 6 global collaborators. The dataset comprised deeply sampled blood TCRbeta repertoires from subjects exposed to, actively infected with, or recovered from COVID-19. Where HLA class I and class II types were available, the types were taken from metadata supplied by the sample provider, not from assay-based typing.

The immunoSEQ Assay, a bias-controlled multiplex PCR, was used to amplify TCRbeta CDR3 regions from genomic DNA. For the original study's pipeline: Nucleated cell counts per sample were estimated from amplification of reference gene primers within the assay. Sequence reads were collapsed and filtered to measure the absolute abundance of every unique TCRbeta CDR3 rearrangement. For each sample, productive Simpson clonality was calculated as the square root of Simpson's diversity index across productive rearrangements. Not all clones reach the TCRdb copy of this immuneACCESS table, which keeps in-frame sequences only. Checked studies attribute under half of the gap to unresolved V genes and leave the rest unexplained. V and J calls and clone size are as listed in that table; D and trimming were resolved from the DNA. The sample table shows approximately 70,000 clones, and 60% to 75% are seen once. Approximately 40% of the sample lies in the top ten.

Paper-wide results and their limitations: The quantity of clinical and demographic metadata differed by source and by participant and was supplied without curation.

V loses 7 bases of germline sequence and J loses 0 bases, and the interval between the two ends is 7 bases. From the germline V gene (reference sequence), CDR1 is LNHDA and CDR2 is SQIVND. Including the terminal cysteine and phenylalanine, the CDR3 comprises 13 residues. The kept DNA is CDR3 alone, 39 bases in frame from the first base. Details on this clone: Its cognate antigen has yet to be identified. No clone much larger than this one lies a single base away; base qualities are absent.

Whole blood was collected in K2EDTA tubes by collaborating institutions according to the institutions' own protocols. For TCRbeta analysis, collaborator samples were shipped as frozen whole blood, as isolated PBMCs, or as DNA extracted from either sample type. Recombination joined TRBV19 with TRBJ1-5, with the D gene call left open. The receptor's source is a woman aged 70-85 years with acute or convalescent COVID-19. Specimen: peripheral blood. The CDR3 sequence is CASIGPSNQPQHF. The bases read TGTGCCAGTATTGGCCCTAGCAATCAGCCCCAGCATTTT.